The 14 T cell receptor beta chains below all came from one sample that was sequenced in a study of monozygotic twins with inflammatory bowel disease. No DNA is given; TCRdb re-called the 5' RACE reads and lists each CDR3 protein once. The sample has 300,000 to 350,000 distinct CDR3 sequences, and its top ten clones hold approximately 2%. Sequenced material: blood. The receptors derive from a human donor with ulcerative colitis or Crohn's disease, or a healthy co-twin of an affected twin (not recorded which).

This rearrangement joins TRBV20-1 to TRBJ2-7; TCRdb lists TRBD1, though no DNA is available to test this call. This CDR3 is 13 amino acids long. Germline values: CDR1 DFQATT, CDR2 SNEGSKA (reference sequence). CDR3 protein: CGPLPGTENEQYF.

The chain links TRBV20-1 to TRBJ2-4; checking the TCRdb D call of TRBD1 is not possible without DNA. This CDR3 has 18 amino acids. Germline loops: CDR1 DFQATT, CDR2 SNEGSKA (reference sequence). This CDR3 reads CSANDRARAGLTKNIQYF.

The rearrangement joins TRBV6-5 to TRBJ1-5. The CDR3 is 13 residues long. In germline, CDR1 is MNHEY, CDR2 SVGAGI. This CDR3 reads CASSYALDQPQHF.

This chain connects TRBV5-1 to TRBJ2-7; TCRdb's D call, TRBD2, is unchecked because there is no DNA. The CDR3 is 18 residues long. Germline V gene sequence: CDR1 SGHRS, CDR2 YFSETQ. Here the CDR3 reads CASSWETYFSGSTYEQYF.

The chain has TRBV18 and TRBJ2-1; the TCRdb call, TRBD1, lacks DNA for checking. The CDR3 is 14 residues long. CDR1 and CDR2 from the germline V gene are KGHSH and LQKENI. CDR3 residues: CASSPSHEKGLQFF.

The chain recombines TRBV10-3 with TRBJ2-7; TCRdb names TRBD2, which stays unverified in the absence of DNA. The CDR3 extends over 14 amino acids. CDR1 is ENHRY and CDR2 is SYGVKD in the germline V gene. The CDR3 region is CAISELAAAGEQYF.

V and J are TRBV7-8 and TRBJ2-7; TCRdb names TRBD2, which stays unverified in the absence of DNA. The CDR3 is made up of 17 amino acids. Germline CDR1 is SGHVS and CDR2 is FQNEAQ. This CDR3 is CASSPQGRASGPYEQYF.

CDR3 sequence reads: CASSWTSGSSGELFF. The chain links TRBV6-2 or TRBV6-3 to TRBJ2-2; the TCRdb call, TRBD2, lacks DNA for checking. From germline, CDR1 is MNHEY and CDR2 SVGEGT. CDR3 length: 15 residues.

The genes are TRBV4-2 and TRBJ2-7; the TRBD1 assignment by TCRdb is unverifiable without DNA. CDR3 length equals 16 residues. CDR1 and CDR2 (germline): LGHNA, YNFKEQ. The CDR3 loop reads CASSPPGAGGNYEQYF.

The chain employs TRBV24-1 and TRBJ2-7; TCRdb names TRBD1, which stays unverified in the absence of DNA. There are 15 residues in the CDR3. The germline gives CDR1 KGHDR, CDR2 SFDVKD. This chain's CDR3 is CATSDPQGPGYEQYF.

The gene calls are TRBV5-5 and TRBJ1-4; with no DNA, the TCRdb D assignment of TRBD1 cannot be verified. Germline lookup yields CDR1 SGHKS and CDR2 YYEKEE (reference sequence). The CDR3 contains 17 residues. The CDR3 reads CASSHKGTGGTNEKLFF. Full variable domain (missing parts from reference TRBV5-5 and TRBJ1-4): DAGVTQSPTHLIKTRGQQVTLRCSPISGHKSVSWYQQVLGQGPQFIFQYYEKEERGRGNFPDRFSARQFPNYSSELNVNALLLGDSALYLCASSHKGTGGTNEKLFFGSGTQLSVL.

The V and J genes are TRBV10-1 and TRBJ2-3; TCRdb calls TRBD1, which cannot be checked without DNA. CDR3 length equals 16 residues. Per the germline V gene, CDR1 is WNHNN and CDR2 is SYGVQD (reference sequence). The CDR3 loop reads CASTLNIRDNTDTQYF.

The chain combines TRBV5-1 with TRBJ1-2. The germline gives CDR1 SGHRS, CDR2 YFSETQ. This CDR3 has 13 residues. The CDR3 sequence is CASSPDGGNGYTF.

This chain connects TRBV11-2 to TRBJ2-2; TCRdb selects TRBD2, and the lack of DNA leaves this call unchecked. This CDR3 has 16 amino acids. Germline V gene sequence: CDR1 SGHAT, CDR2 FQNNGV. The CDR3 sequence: CASSQGTSADTGELFF.